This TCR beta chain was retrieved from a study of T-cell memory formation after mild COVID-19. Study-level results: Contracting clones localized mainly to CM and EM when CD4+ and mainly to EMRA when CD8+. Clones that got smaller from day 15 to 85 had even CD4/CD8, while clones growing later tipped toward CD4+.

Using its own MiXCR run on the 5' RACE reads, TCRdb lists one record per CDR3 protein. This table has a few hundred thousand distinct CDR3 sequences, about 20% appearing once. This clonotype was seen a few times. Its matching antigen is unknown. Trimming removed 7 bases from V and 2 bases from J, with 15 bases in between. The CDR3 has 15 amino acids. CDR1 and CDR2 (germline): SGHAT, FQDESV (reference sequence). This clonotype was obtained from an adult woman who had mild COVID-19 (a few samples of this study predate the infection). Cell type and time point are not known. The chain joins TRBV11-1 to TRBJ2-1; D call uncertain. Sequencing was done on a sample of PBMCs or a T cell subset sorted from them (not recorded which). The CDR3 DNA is TGTGCCAGCACTCTCCGAGACTTAACCTACAATGAGCAGTTCTTC. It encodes CASTLRDLTYNEQFF.